Detailed here is one T cell receptor (beta chain). This clonotype occurred many times. Which antigen it targets is not known. Base qualities were left out, and no much larger clone turns up one base away. There are 18 amino acids in the CDR3, from cysteine to phenylalanine inclusive. Left in the record is the CDR3 DNA by itself, 54 bases read in frame from the first base. Based on the germline V gene (reference sequence), the CDR1 and CDR2 sequences are MNHEY and SMNVEV. The V end gives up 0 bases and the J end 6 bases, leaving 10 bases in the junction not matched to a gene. The data belong to a study of glioma-infiltrating T cells (dated by TCRdb to the mid-2010s). Some background on the complete study: TCR alpha- and beta-chain repertoires were sequenced from glioma tissue, non-neoplastic brain tissue and matched peripheral blood mononuclear cells. The paired cohort comprised three low-grade glioma patients, eight primary glioblastoma patients and three non-glioma patients contributing non-neoplastic brain tissue. To gauge divergence between tissue and blood T-cell populations, every tissue-infiltrating repertoire was compared against the peripheral blood repertoire from the same patient. General findings and caveats noted by the study authors: Very few CDR3 sequences were found to be shared between tissue and blood, and this scarcity was attributed to high CDR3 diversity and limited sampling. Group comparisons were based on small numbers of patients: three non-neoplastic, three low-grade glioma and roughly 8 glioblastoma patients. VJ-independent divergence between tissue and blood was below expectation in non-neoplastic patients but above expectation in all gliomas, especially low-grade gliomas.

The iRepertoire nested amplicon-rescue multiplex PCR (arm-PCR) platform was used to amplify TCR alpha and beta CDR3 regions from RNA. The input for one-step reverse transcription and amplification was about 95-400 ng of tissue mRNA or PBMC total RNA. Following bead purification, Illumina adapters were added by a secondary multiplex PCR, and libraries between 200 and 400 bp were gel-purified. Libraries carried internal 6-nucleotide barcodes used for demultiplexing. The libraries were sequenced on an Illumina MiSeq using 2x220 or 2x250 nucleotide paired-end reads. The authors' analysis ran thus. FLASH 1.2.11 was used to merge paired reads, and BWA-MEM then aligned the reads to the GRCh37 human genome before TRA and TRB reads were extracted. For V and J assignment, an IMGT-derived reference of cassette sequences and CDR3 motifs that included pseudogenes was used. Reads were translated in three frames, and productive CDR3s were defined as those with a C...FGXG motif and no stop codons. A clonotype was defined as a unique combination of a V-J cassette pair and a CDR3 amino acid sequence. Filtering of reads was based on Hamming distance, with the threshold set by the sequence error rate of each sample in mapped regions. TCRdb reworked the public reads: Q25 trimming with fastp, MiXCR clone assembly, productive beta chains retained. Rows are unified per CDR3 protein, each entry keeping the most common DNA and genes. TCRdb, not the original authors, processed these V and J calls. The sample yields roughly 200,000 distinct CDR3 sequences; over 30% were counted once. The ten top clones hold 20% to 25% of the sample.

This receptor was identified in a human donor with low-grade glioma or glioblastoma, undergoing nonglioma brain surgery, or in good health (not recorded which). The sequence links TRBV27 to TRBJ2-7; TRBD2 agrees with 14 junctional bases. Input material: glioma tissue, nonneoplastic brain tissue, or PBMCs (not recorded which). The CDR3 is CASSLSRTSGRRFPEQYF. Read as DNA, the sequence is TGTGCCAGCAGTTTATCCCGGACTAGCGGGAGGCGTTTCCCCGAGCAGTACTTC.